Here is one T cell receptor (beta chain) with its context. The data were taken from a study of blood T cell repertoires in COVID-19. Patients from Seattle were sampled longitudinally, starting during active infection. Source study methods: Amplifying reference gene primers gave estimates of nucleated cell counts. Some clones are missing from TCRdb's copy, which holds only in-frame ones; the method was immunoSEQ multiplex PCR. The V and J calls and clone size come from that table; D and trimming were worked out from the DNA. The table includes about 230,000 clones, more than 75% detected once. The V and J ends lost 1 base and 4 bases respectively, with 13 bases between them. The CDR3 runs 15 residues. CDR1 and CDR2 (germline): MGHRA, YSYEKL.

This clonotype was obtained from a middle-aged man with COVID-19, enrolled during active disease. This chain joins TRBV4-1 and TRBJ1-2; possibly TRBD1 for D (6 bases). Sequences were obtained from peripheral blood. As DNA, the CDR3 is TGCGCCAGCAGCCAAGGGACAGACCGCTTCTATGGCTACACCTTC. It translates to CASSQGTDRFYGYTF.